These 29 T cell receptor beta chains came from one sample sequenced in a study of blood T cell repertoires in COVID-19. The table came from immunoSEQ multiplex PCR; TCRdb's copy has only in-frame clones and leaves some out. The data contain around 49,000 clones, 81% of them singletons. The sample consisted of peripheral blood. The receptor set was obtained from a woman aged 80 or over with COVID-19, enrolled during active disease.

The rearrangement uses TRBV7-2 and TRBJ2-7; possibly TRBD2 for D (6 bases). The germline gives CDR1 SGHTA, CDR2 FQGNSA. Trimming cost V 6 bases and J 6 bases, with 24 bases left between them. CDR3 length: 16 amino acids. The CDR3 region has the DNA TGTGCCAGCAGACTAAGCGCCCGGGGACTTAAGGTCGAGCAGTACTTC. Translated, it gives CASRLSARGLKVEQYF. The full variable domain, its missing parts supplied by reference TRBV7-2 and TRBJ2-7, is GAGVSQSPSNKVTEKGKDVELRCDPISGHTALYWYRQSLGQGLEFLIYFQGNSAPDKSGLPSDRFSAERTGGSVSTLTIQRTQQEDSAVYLCASRLSARGLKVEQYFGPGTRLTVT.

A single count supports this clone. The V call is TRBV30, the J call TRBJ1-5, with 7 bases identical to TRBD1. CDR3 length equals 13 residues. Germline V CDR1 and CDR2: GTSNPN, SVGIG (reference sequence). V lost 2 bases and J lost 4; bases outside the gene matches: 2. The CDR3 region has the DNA TGTGCCTGGAGTCTACAGGGGAATCAGCCCCAGCATTTT. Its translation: CAWSLQGNQPQHF.

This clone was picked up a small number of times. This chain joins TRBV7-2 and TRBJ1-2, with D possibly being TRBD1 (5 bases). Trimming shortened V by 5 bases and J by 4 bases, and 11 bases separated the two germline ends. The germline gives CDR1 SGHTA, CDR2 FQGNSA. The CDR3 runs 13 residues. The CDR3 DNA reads TGTGCCAGCAGCCCCCCAGGGATCTATGGCTACACCTTC. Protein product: CASSPPGIYGYTF.

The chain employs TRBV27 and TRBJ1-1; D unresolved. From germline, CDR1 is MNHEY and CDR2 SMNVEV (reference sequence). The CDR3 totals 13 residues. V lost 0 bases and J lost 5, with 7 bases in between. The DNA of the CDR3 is TGTGCCAGCAGTTTATCTTCCGTTACTGAAGCTTTCTTT. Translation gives CASSLSSVTEAFF.

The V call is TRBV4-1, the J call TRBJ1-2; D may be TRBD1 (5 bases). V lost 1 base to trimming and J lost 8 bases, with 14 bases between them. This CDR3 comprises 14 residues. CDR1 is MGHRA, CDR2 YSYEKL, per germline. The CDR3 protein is CASSQVQGGGGYTF. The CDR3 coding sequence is TGCGCCAGCAGCCAAGTGCAGGGAGGAGGAGGCTACACCTTC.

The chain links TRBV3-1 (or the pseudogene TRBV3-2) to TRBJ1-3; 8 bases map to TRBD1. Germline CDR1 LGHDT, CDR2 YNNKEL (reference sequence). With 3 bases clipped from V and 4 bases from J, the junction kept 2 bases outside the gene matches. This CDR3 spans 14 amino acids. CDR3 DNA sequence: TGTGCCAGCAGCCACGGGACAGGAGGAAACACCATATATTTT. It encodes CASSHGTGGNTIYF.

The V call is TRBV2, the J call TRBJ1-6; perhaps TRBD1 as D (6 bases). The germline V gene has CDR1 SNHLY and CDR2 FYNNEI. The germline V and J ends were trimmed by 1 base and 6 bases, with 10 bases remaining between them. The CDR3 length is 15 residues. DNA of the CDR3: TGTGCCAGCAGTGAAGTGGGACAAAGTAATTCACCCCTCCACTTT. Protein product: CASSEVGQSNSPLHF.

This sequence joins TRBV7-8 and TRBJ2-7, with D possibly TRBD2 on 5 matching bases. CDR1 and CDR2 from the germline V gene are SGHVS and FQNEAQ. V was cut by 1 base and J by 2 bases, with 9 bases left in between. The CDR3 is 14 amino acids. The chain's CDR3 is CASSLVRGTYEQYF. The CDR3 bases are TGTGCCAGCAGCTTAGTTCGGGGTACCTACGAGCAGTACTTC.

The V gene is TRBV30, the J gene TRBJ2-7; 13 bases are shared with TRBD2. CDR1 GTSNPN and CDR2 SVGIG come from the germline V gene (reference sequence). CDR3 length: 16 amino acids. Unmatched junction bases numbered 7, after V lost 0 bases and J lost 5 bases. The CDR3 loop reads CAWSVLLAGGPNEQYF. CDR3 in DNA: TGTGCCTGGAGTGTACTACTAGCGGGAGGGCCCAACGAGCAGTACTTC.

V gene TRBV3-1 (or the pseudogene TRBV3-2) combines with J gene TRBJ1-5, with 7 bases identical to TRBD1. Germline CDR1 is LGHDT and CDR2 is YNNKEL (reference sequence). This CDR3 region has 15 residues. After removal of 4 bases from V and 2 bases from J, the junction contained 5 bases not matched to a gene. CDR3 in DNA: TGTGCCAGCAGCCGGGGGACAGCCGGCAATCAGCCCCAGCATTTT. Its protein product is CASSRGTAGNQPQHF.

DNA for the CDR3: TGTGCCAGCAGTACAAAAAGGGTTACTAGTTCTTCCCAAGATACGCAGTATTTT. Protein sequence: CASSTKRVTSSSQDTQYF. V usage is TRBV6-2 or TRBV6-3 and J usage is TRBJ2-3; a possible D gene is TRBD2 (5 bases). Germline V lookup: CDR1 MNHEY, CDR2 SVGEGT. The V end was cut by 5 bases, the J end by 5 bases, with 26 bases between. There are 18 residues in the CDR3.

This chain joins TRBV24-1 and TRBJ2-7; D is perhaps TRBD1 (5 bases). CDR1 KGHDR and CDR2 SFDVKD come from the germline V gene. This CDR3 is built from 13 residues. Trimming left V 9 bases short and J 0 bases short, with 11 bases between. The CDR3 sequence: CATEGQYSYEQYF. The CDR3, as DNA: TGTGCCACCGAAGGACAATACTCCTACGAGCAGTACTTC.

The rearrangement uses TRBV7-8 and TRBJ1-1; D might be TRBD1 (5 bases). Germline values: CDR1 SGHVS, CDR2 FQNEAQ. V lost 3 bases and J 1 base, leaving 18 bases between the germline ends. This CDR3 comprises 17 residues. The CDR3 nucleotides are TGTGCCAGCAGCTTCGTAGGACACCAAAGAAGGAACACTGAAGCTTTCTTT. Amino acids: CASSFVGHQRRNTEAFF.

The CDR3 protein is CASSFDRDRDTDTQYF. CDR3 bases: TGTGCCAGCAGCTTCGATCGGGACAGGGATACAGATACGCAGTATTTT. This rearrangement joins TRBV7-9 to TRBJ2-3; TRBD1 matches 9 bases. The trim removed 3 bases at V and 3 bases at J, leaving 7 bases unmatched. The CDR3 is 16 amino acids. CDR1 is SEHNR, CDR2 FQNEAQ, per germline (reference sequence).

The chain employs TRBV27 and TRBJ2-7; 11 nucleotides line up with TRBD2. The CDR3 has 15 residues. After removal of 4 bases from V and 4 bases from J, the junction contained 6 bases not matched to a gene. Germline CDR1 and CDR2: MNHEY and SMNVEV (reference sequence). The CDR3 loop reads CASSSPTSGAYEQYF. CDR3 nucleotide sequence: TGTGCCAGCAGTTCCCCGACTAGCGGGGCTTACGAGCAGTACTTC.

The CDR3 here is CASSQQGARGYTF. The CDR3 DNA is TGTGCCAGCTCACAACAGGGGGCGCGGGGCTACACCTTC. The genes are TRBV18 and TRBJ1-2; the match to TRBD1 covers 9 bases. Germline CDR1 and CDR2: KGHSH and LQKENI. The J segment lost 8 bases and the V segment lost 4 bases, leaving 5 bases of the junction unmatched. The CDR3 covers 13 residues. The complete variable domain, with remaining parts taken from reference TRBV18 and TRBJ1-2, reads NAGVMQNPRHLVRRRGQEARLRCSPMKGHSHVYWYRQLPEEGLKFMVYLQKENIIDESGMPKERFSAEFPKEGPSILRIQQVVRGDSAAYFCASSQQGARGYTFGSGTRLTVV.

The CDR3 nucleotides are TGTGCCAGCAGCCAAGATTGGAGACTTTCCACCCCAGGGGGCTATGGCTACACCTTC. It translates to CASSQDWRLSTPGGYGYTF. The J gene is TRBJ1-2, the V gene TRBV14, with 7 bases lining up with TRBD1. This CDR3 spans 19 amino acids. Germline CDR1 reads SGHDN; CDR2 reads FVKESK. Losses at the gene ends were 0 bases for V and 4 bases for J; bases not matched to a gene: 17.

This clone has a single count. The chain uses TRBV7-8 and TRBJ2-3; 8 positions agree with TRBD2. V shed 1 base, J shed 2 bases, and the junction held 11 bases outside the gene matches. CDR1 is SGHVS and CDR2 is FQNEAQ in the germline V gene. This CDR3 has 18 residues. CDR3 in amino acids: CASSLVRRKGLDTDTQYF. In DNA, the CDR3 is TGTGCCAGCAGCTTAGTGCGGCGTAAGGGACTAGACACAGATACGCAGTATTTT.

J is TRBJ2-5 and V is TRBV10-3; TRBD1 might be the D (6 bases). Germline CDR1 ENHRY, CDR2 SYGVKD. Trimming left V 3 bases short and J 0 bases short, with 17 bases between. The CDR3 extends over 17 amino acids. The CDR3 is CAISDLPPGQYQETQYF. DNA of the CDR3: TGTGCCATCAGTGACCTCCCCCCAGGACAGTACCAAGAGACCCAGTACTTC.

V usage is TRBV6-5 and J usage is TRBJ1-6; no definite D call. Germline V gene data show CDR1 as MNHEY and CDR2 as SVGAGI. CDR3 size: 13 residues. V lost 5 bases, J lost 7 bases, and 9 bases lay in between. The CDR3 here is CASSHNKNSPLHF. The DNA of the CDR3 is TGTGCCAGCAGTCACAACAAGAATTCACCCCTCCACTTT.

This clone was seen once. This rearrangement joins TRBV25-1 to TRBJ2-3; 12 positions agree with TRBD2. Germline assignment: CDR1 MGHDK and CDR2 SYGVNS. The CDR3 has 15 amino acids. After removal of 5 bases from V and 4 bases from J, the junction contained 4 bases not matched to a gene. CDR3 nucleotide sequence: TGTGCCAGCAGTCCGACTAGCGGGGGCCCAGATACGCAGTATTTT. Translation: CASSPTSGGPDTQYF.

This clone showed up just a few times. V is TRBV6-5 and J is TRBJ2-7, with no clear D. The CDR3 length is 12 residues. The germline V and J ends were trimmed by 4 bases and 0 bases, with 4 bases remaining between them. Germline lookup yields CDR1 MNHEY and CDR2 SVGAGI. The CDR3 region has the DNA TGTGCCAGCAGTTCGGGCTCCTACGAGCAGTACTTC. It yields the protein CASSSGSYEQYF.

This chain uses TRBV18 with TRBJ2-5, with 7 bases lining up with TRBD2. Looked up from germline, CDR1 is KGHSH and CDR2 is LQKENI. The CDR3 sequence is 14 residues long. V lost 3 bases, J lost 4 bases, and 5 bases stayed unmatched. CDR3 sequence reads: CASSPGLVRETQYF. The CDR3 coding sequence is TGTGCCAGCTCACCCGGACTAGTTCGAGAGACCCAGTACTTC.

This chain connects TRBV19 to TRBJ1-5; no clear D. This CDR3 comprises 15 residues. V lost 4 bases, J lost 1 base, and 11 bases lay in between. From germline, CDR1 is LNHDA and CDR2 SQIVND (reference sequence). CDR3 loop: CASSTQRESNQPQHF. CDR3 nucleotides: TGTGCCAGTAGTACCCAGCGAGAGAGCAATCAGCCCCAGCATTTT.

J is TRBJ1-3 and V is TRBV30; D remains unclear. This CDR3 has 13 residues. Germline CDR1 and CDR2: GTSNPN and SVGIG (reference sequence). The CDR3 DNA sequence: TGTGCATTTGGTACTGGCTCTGGAAACACCATATATTTT. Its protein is CAFGTGSGNTIYF.

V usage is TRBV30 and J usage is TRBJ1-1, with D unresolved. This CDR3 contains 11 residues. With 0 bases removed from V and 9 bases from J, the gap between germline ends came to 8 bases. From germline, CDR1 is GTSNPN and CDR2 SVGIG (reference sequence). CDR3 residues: CAWSVKEKAFF. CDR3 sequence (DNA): TGTGCCTGGAGTGTTAAGGAGAAAGCTTTCTTT.

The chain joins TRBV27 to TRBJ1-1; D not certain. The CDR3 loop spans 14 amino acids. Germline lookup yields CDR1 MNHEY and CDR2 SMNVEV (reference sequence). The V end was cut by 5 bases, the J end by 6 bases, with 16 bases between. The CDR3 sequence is CASSPYLGVAEAFF. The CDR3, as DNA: TGTGCCAGCAGTCCGTACCTAGGCGTCGCTGAAGCTTTCTTT.

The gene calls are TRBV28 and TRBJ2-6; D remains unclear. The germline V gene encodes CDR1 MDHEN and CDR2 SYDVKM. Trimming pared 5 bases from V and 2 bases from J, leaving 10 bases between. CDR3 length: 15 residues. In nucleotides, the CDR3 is TGTGCCAGCAGTCTCAGGCTTACTGGGGCCAACGTCCTGACTTTC. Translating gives CASSLRLTGANVLTF. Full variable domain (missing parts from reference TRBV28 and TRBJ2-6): DVKVTQSSRYLVKRTGEKVFLECVQDMDHENMFWYRQDPGLGLRLIYFSYDVKMKEKGDIPEGYSVSREKKERFSLILESASTNQTSMYLCASSLRLTGANVLTFGAGSRLTVL.

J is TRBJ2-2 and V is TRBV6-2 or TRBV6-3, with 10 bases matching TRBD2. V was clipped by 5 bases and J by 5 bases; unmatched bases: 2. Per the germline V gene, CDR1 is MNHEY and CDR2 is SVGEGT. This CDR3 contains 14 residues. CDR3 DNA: TGTGCCAGCAGTCTACTAGCGGGAACCGGGGAGCTGTTTTTT. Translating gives CASSLLAGTGELFF.